A single sample gave rise to the 13 T cell receptor beta chains below, sequenced in a study of shared clonotypes between healthy human individuals. Sequencing used immunoSEQ multiplex PCR; TCRdb keeps in-frame clones, though not all of them. This sample has approximately 1.5 million clones, with 97% to 99% found just once. Sample: naive CD4+ T cells sorted from blood. This sample's subset: CD45RA+ positively selected. The receptors shown here come from a man in his thirties or forties in good health.

The rearrangement links TRBV4-3 to TRBJ1-2, with D perhaps matching TRBD1 (6 bases). V lost 0 bases, J lost 8 bases, and 13 bases lay in between. The CDR3 extends over 14 amino acids. Germline V CDR1 and CDR2: LGHNA, YSLEER. In DNA, the CDR3 is TGCGCCAGCAGCCAAGATCGCAGGGGCGACGGCTACACCTTC. This sequence encodes CASSQDRRGDGYTF.

The chain is built from TRBV18 and TRBJ2-7; D is perhaps TRBD1 (5 bases). Germline CDR1 reads KGHSH; CDR2 reads LQKENI. The V end lost 0 bases, the J end lost 9 bases, and 15 bases lay between the germline ends. The CDR3 spans 14 residues. CDR3 sequence: CASSPPVATAGQYF. DNA for the CDR3: TGTGCCAGCTCACCACCGGTCGCGACAGCCGGGCAGTACTTC. The full variable domain, with the rest looked up from reference TRBV18 and TRBJ2-7, is NAGVMQNPRHLVRRRGQEARLRCSPMKGHSHVYWYRQLPEEGLKFMVYLQKENIIDESGMPKERFSAEFPKEGPSILRIQQVVRGDSAAYFCASSPPVATAGQYFGPGTRLTVT.

V and J are TRBV7-9 and TRBJ1-3, with no clear D. The length of the CDR3 is 15 residues. Trimming pared 6 bases from V and 4 bases from J, leaving 16 bases between. Germline V CDR1 and CDR2: SEHNR, FQNEAQ (reference sequence). The CDR3 region has the DNA TGTGCCAGCAGTTCGTCCCAGGCTGGAGGAAACACCATATATTTT. Protein: CASSSSQAGGNTIYF.

The gene calls are TRBV10-3 and TRBJ1-5; D remains unclear. The CDR3 spans 15 residues. The V gene lost 8 bases and the J gene lost 0 bases, with 14 bases spanning the gap. CDR1 and CDR2 (germline): ENHRY, SYGVKD. Here the CDR3 reads CAIGGFVDSNQPQHF. The CDR3 bases are TGTGCCATCGGAGGGTTTGTGGATAGCAATCAGCCCCAGCATTTT.

The chain employs TRBV29-1 and TRBJ1-3, with D unresolved. This CDR3 comprises 12 residues. V was clipped by 2 bases and J by 3 bases, with 5 bases between them. In germline, CDR1 is SQVTM, CDR2 ANQGSEA. CDR3 sequence (DNA): TGCAGCGTTGAACATGGTGGAAACACCATATATTTT. It codes for CSVEHGGNTIYF.

This chain connects TRBV7-8 to TRBJ2-7; the D is unclear. V shed 6 bases and J shed 0 bases, with 15 bases lying between them. The CDR3 runs to 15 residues. Per the germline V gene, CDR1 is SGHVS and CDR2 is FQNEAQ. The CDR3 sequence is CASREPGLDSYEQYF. In DNA, the CDR3 is TGTGCCAGCAGGGAACCCGGCTTGGACTCCTACGAGCAGTACTTC.

The chain joins TRBV29-1 to TRBJ2-1; D ambiguous. The V gene's germline CDR1 is SQVTM and CDR2 ANQGSEA. The CDR3 runs to 14 residues. The V end was cut by 5 bases, the J end by 8 bases, with 19 bases between. DNA for the CDR3: TGCAGCGTTCTGCCCGCTAGTTCGGTCGATGAGCAGTTCTTC. Translating gives CSVLPASSVDEQFF.

This clone was picked up a small number of times. The rearrangement uses TRBV5-1 and TRBJ1-2; TRBD1 might be the D (5 bases). From germline, CDR1 is SGHRS and CDR2 YFSETQ. Trimming cost V 1 base and J 3 bases, with 10 bases left between them. This CDR3 has 14 amino acids. CDR3 coding DNA: TGCGCCAGCAGCTTGACACAGGTCGACTATGGCTACACCTTC. Translated: CASSLTQVDYGYTF.

For this clone: Other DNA variants within this sample encode the same CDR3. Written as DNA, the CDR3 is TGTGCCAGCTCCTCTACAGGGTCCGGAAACACCATATATTTT. Amino acid sequence: CASSSTGSGNTIYF. The chain recombines TRBV6-5 with TRBJ1-3; D perhaps matches TRBD1 (6 bases). Germline V lookup: CDR1 MNHEY, CDR2 SVGAGI. The CDR3 totals 14 residues. The V end was cut by 8 bases, the J end by 4 bases, with 15 bases between.

The chain couples TRBV30 to TRBJ1-5, with TRBD1 as a possible D gene (6 bases). This CDR3 has 13 residues. Trimming removed 0 bases at V and 5 bases at J, with 8 bases between. Germline loops: CDR1 GTSNPN, CDR2 SVGIG (reference sequence). CDR3 sequence reads: CAWSVAGDQPQHF. For the CDR3, the DNA is TGTGCCTGGAGTGTGGCAGGGGATCAGCCCCAGCATTTT.

This rearrangement joins TRBV9 to TRBJ2-3, with D unresolved. V was shortened by 0 bases and J by 1 base, with 9 bases between the two germline ends. Germline CDR1 reads SGDLS; CDR2 reads YYNGEE. The CDR3 is 15 residues long. The CDR3 reads CASSVAFSRTDTQYF. The CDR3 coding sequence is TGTGCCAGCAGCGTAGCTTTTAGCCGCACAGATACGCAGTATTTT.

The chain joins TRBV27 to TRBJ2-7; TRBD2 matches 15 bases. CDR1 is MNHEY and CDR2 is SMNVEV in the germline V gene (reference sequence). The CDR3 is 17 amino acids. J gave up 6 bases and V 6 bases, and 12 bases lay outside the gene matches. CDR3: CASSTTRPGLAGGEQYF. In DNA form, the CDR3 reads TGTGCCAGCAGCACTACACGCCCGGGACTAGCGGGAGGCGAGCAGTACTTC.

The V gene is TRBV29-1, the J gene TRBJ2-1; 10 nucleotides line up with TRBD2. Germline CDR1 and CDR2: SQVTM and ANQGSEA. CDR3 length equals 18 residues. After removal of 1 base from V and 2 bases from J, the junction contained 11 bases not matched to a gene. The CDR3 sequence: CSVEGAGGGPLTYNEQFF. As DNA, the CDR3 is TGCAGCGTTGAAGGAGCGGGAGGGGGGCCCCTCACCTACAATGAGCAGTTCTTC.